This T cell receptor beta chain was recovered during a study of T cell changes during pregnancy in multiple sclerosis. The CDR3 is 13 residues long. The germline V gene has CDR1 SGHRS and CDR2 YFSETQ. Deletions cut 2 bases from V and 4 bases from J, with 9 bases between. The table came from immunoSEQ multiplex PCR; TCRdb's copy has only in-frame clones and leaves some out. The repertoire holds 60,000 to 65,000 clones, with just under 95% as singletons. This clone has just one count. The specimen comprised peripheral blood, sampled in the second trimester of pregnancy. The sequence derives from a female donor with multiple sclerosis, enrolled in a pregnancy study. The chain recombines TRBV5-1 with TRBJ2-5; D perhaps matches TRBD2 (6 bases). The CDR3 sequence: CASSFGGVETQYF. Here the CDR3 DNA reads TGCGCCAGCAGCTTTGGAGGGGTAGAGACCCAGTACTTC.